This TCR beta chain is drawn from a study of tumor-infiltrating lymphocytes in glioblastoma multiforme. Whole-study findings and limits: T cells were not sorted into functional subsets.

There are many counts of this clonotype. What it recognizes is unknown. Multiple V-beta primers and a C-beta primer amplified TCRB from RNA. Each CDR3 protein gets one entry after TCRdb re-called the multiplex PCR reads with MiXCR. The sample holds about 32,000 distinct CDR3 sequences; approximately 60% are singletons and the top ten take around a third. The V segment lost 1 base and the J segment 7 bases; nucleotides outside the gene matches: 7. The CDR3 is 15 residues long. Germline CDR1 is SGHVS and CDR2 is FQNEAQ. The receptor comes from a male donor with glioblastoma. The sequenced sample was brain tumor tissue. V usage is TRBV7-8 and J usage is TRBJ2-7, with 10 bases identical to TRBD1. Here the CDR3 reads CASSLGGQGPWEQYF. CDR3 nucleotide sequence: TGTGCCAGCAGCTTAGGGGGACAGGGGCCGTGGGAGCAGTACTTC.